This TCR beta chain was profiled in a study of blood T cell repertoires in COVID-19 (TCRdb year 2020). Broadly, across the study: Samples from collaborators originated in the United States, Italy and Spain and spanned both the acute and convalescent phases of COVID-19. The prospective study material was composed of cDNA or gDNA derived from T cells, B-cell-depleted T cells, or PBMCs. Subjects who had been exposed to COVID-19, were actively infected with it, or had recovered from it provided the deeply sampled blood TCRbeta repertoires that made up the dataset. The repertoires were released in a freely available public database meant as a resource for research on the immune response to SARS-CoV-2. Samples came from the ongoing ImmuneRACE study (first 160 participants) plus 1,254 subjects from 6 global collaborators. A de-identified subject ID, COVID-19 status, age in years and sex were almost always included in the sample metadata. Where HLA class I and class II types were available, the types were taken from metadata supplied by the sample provider, not from assay-based typing. What the research found in general, with its limitations: How much clinical and demographic metadata was included differed by source and by participant, and the metadata was provided uncurated.

TCRbeta CDR3 regions were amplified from genomic DNA using the immunoSEQ Assay, a bias-controlled multiplex PCR. Regarding the original processing steps: Nucleated cell counts per sample were estimated from amplification of reference gene primers within the assay. To quantify the absolute abundance of each unique TCRbeta CDR3 rearrangement, sequence reads were collapsed and filtered. For each sample, productive Simpson clonality was calculated by taking the square root of Simpson's diversity index across productive rearrangements. Entries here come from immuneACCESS through TCRdb and include only in-frame sequences with V and J called. Some clones fail to appear in such tables; in the studies checked, an unresolved V gene covers under half of the shortfall, and the cause of the remainder is unknown. D and trimming come from the DNA, and the V and J calls and clone size come from that table. This sample holds over 250,000 clones; roughly 90% were observed only once. The ten largest clones capture roughly 2.5% of the sample.

Enrolling through a virtual design, the prospective study's participants ranged in age from roughly 18 to 90 years and lived across 24 United States geographic areas. Cohort assignment in the prospective study relied on participant-reported clinical history from a screening survey and a study questionnaire. Recovered participants in ImmuneRACE Cohort 3 were defined by two consecutive negative NP/OP PCR tests, clearance by a healthcare professional, or resolution of symptoms. Mobile phlebotomists in the prospective study collected whole blood, serum and a nasopharyngeal or oropharyngeal swab from every participant. Over an approximately two-month period, participants in the prospective study had the option of providing additional blood draws and questionnaires. Blood samples from the prospective study were shipped frozen or at room temperature prior to DNA extraction. The germline V gene encodes CDR1 SQVTM and CDR2 ANQGSEA. Germline trimming: 7 bases from V, 4 bases from J; junction bases outside gene matches: 5. The CDR3 spans 13 residues, from the cysteine through the phenylalanine. CDR3 DNA is the only sequence kept; it has 39 bases, read in frame from the first base.

Worth noting for this clone: Its cognate antigen has yet to be identified. No much larger clone exists at a distance of one base, and base qualities are not known.

This clonotype was obtained from a man between 60 and 75 years old who had recovered from COVID-19. The chain uses TRBV29-1 and TRBJ2-4; 9 central nucleotides agree with TRBD1. Input material: PBMCs or T cells enriched from blood (not recorded which). The CDR3 protein: CSARTGAKNIQYF. In nucleotides, the sequence is TGCAGCGCCCGGACAGGGGCGAAAAACATTCAGTACTTC.